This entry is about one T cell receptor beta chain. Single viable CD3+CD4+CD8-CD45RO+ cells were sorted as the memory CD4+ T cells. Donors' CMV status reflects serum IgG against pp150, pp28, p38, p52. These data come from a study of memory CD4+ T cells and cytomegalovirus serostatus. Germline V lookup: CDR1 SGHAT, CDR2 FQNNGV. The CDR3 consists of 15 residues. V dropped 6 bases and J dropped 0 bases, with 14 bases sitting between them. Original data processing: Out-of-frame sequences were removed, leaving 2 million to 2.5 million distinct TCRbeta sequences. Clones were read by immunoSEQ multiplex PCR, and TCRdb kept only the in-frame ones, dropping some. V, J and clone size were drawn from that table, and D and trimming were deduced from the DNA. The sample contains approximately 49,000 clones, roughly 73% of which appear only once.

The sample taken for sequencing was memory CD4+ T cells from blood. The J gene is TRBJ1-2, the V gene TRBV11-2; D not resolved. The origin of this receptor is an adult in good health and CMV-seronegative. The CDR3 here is CASRMSDGSNYGYTF. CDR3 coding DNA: TGTGCCAGCAGAATGTCGGACGGGTCTAACTATGGCTACACCTTC.